These 20 T cell receptor beta chains originate from one sample sequenced in a study of technical replicates of blood from a handful of donors. Profiled with immunoSEQ multiplex PCR; TCRdb holds only in-frame clones, not every one. The table records under 100,000 clones, approximately 95% of them present only once. Sequenced sample: T cells isolated from PBMCs. The receptors were gathered from a human donor in good health.

The V and J genes are TRBV6-6 and TRBJ1-5, with D perhaps TRBD1 (5 bases). V dropped 8 bases and J dropped 1 base, with 15 bases sitting between them. Germline values: CDR1 MNHNY, CDR2 SVGAGI (reference sequence). This CDR3 is 15 amino acids long. The CDR3: CASSPWGDSNQPQHF. The CDR3 DNA reads as TGTGCCAGCTCCCCATGGGGCGACAGCAATCAGCCCCAGCATTTT.

The chain has TRBV7-9 and TRBJ2-4; 7 nucleotides match TRBD1. The CDR3 has 15 amino acids. Germline V lookup: CDR1 SEHNR, CDR2 FQNEAQ (reference sequence). J gave up 6 bases and V 1 base, and 6 bases lay outside the gene matches. In DNA, the CDR3 is TGTGCCAGCAGCTTAGGAGGGGACAGTTTAAACATTCAGTACTTC. Amino acids: CASSLGGDSLNIQYF.

The chain couples TRBV19 to TRBJ1-2; D is undetermined. There are 14 residues in the CDR3. With 3 bases removed from V and 2 bases from J, the gap between germline ends came to 10 bases. CDR1 and CDR2 from the germline V gene are LNHDA and SQIVND (reference sequence). CDR3 protein: CASSIPGENYGYTF. As DNA, the CDR3 is TGTGCCAGTAGTATCCCCGGGGAGAACTATGGCTACACCTTC.

The V call is TRBV11-3, the J call TRBJ2-1; D call uncertain. Trimming stripped 1 base from V and 5 bases from J, with 9 bases between. Germline V gene lookup returns CDR1 SGHNT and CDR2 YENEEA. This CDR3 comprises 14 residues. CDR3: CASSLGLSNNEQFF. In DNA form, the CDR3 reads TGTGCCAGCAGCTTAGGACTCTCGAACAATGAGCAGTTCTTC.

The chain employs TRBV19 and TRBJ2-2; no clear D. The CDR3 covers 15 residues. Germline CDR1 LNHDA, CDR2 SQIVND (reference sequence). V lost 9 bases to trimming and J lost 4 bases, with 18 bases between them. DNA of the CDR3: TGTGCCAGCTTAAAGAGAGAGTCTTCCACCGGGGAGCTGTTTTTT. This codes for CASLKRESSTGELFF.

The chain has TRBV10-3 and TRBJ2-7; 7 bases match TRBD1. Trimming at V came to 2 bases and at J to 4 bases, leaving 14 bases not matched to a gene. This CDR3 is 17 amino acids long. Germline CDR1 is ENHRY and CDR2 is SYGVKD. For the CDR3, the DNA is TGTGCCATCAGTGAGACGGTAGGGGGCAGGGGGTTTTACGAGCAGTACTTC. It is translated as CAISETVGGRGFYEQYF.

The chain combines TRBV5-4 with TRBJ2-2; the D gene is possibly TRBD2 (6 bases). Germline V gives CDR1 SGHNT, CDR2 YYREEE (reference sequence). This CDR3 has 16 residues. V was clipped by 1 base and J by 1 base, with 11 bases between them. The DNA for the CDR3 is TGTGCCAGCAGCTTGAGCGGCGGGATGAACACCGGGGAGCTGTTTTTT. Protein: CASSLSGGMNTGELFF.

The chain uses TRBV6-5 and TRBJ1-1; tentative D call: TRBD1 (5 bases). The V gene's germline CDR1 is MNHEY and CDR2 SVGAGI. V gave up 6 bases and J gave up 1 base, with 15 bases separating them. The CDR3 extends over 15 amino acids. The CDR3 reads CASRQGLKENTEAFF. The CDR3 coding sequence is TGTGCCAGCAGGCAGGGTCTGAAGGAGAACACTGAAGCTTTCTTT.

This chain joins TRBV6-1 and TRBJ1-1; tentatively, D is TRBD1 (5 bases). The CDR3 has 12 residues. CDR1 MNHNS and CDR2 SASEGT come from the germline V gene. V shed 6 bases and J shed 6 bases, with 11 bases lying between them. As DNA, the CDR3 is TGTGCCAGCAGAAACAGGTACTCTGAAGCTTTCTTT. Protein: CASRNRYSEAFF.

This sequence joins TRBV6-5 and TRBJ2-7; no clear D gene. CDR1 MNHEY and CDR2 SVGAGI come from the germline V gene. The CDR3 loop spans 11 amino acids. Trimming cost V 6 bases and J 0 bases, with 3 bases left between them. CDR3 DNA sequence: TGTGCCAGCAGCCGCTCCTACGAGCAGTACTTC. It encodes CASSRSYEQYF.

This clone was seen only once. The V and J genes are TRBV27 and TRBJ1-4; D gene uncertain. Germline CDR1 is MNHEY and CDR2 is SMNVEV (reference sequence). Trimming took off 6 bases at V and 0 bases at J, with 23 bases between the two ends. The CDR3 is 19 amino acids. The CDR3, as DNA: TGTGCCAGCAGCCACCTTTCTACGGGAGCGTCAGCAACTAATGAAAAACTGTTTTTT. Translated, it gives CASSHLSTGASATNEKLFF.

This chain joins TRBV4-1 and TRBJ2-5; no definite D call. Trimming took off 2 bases at V and 3 bases at J, with 7 bases between the two ends. The CDR3 covers 13 residues. Germline loops: CDR1 MGHRA, CDR2 YSYEKL. The CDR3 spells CASSQPLEETQYF. CDR3 bases: TGCGCCAGCAGCCAACCCTTAGAAGAGACCCAGTACTTC.

In its sample, this clone was seen once. The chain joins TRBV5-6 to TRBJ2-7; weak D call: TRBD2 (6 bases). The CDR3 loop spans 15 amino acids. Germline V gene lookup returns CDR1 SGHDT and CDR2 YYEEEE. Between the trimmed V and J ends, which lost 1 base and 0 bases, there was a span of 11 bases. The CDR3 loop reads CASSLLLAGSYEQYF. DNA of the CDR3: TGTGCCAGCAGCTTGTTACTAGCCGGCTCCTACGAGCAGTACTTC.

On this clone itself: An end of the junction does not agree with germline; a read error may underlie this. The chain couples TRBV6-5 to TRBJ2-7; D perhaps matches TRBD1 (5 bases). Germline V CDR1 and CDR2: MNHEY, SVGAGI. The CDR3 is 14 residues long. Here the CDR3 reads CASGVGAKSYGQYF. The CDR3 DNA reads as TGTGCCAGCGGGGTAGGGGCAAAATCCTACGGGCAGTACTTC.

As concerns this clone: Different DNA sequences within this sample yield the same CDR3. This rearrangement joins TRBV27 to TRBJ1-5; D perhaps matches TRBD1 (5 bases). Germline V gene data show CDR1 as MNHEY and CDR2 as SMNVEV (reference sequence). This CDR3 has 15 residues. With 1 base removed from V and 2 bases from J, the gap between germline ends came to 9 bases. CDR3 nucleotides: TGTGCCAGCAGTTTATTTTGGGGGGGCAATCAGCCCCAGCATTTT. The encoded protein is CASSLFWGGNQPQHF.

The CDR3 here is CASSPGGGEQYF. The DNA of the CDR3 is TGTGCCAGCTCACCGGGGGGAGGCGAGCAGTACTTC. The V and J genes are TRBV18 and TRBJ2-7; a weak D match, TRBD2 (6 bases). This CDR3 region has 12 residues. The germline gives CDR1 KGHSH, CDR2 LQKENI. The V end lost 3 bases, the J end lost 6 bases, and 9 bases lay between the germline ends.

V gene TRBV4-3 combines with J gene TRBJ2-1, with 7 bases lining up with TRBD2. CDR3 length equals 15 residues. The germline V gene encodes CDR1 LGHNA and CDR2 YSLEER. The V segment lost 4 bases and the J segment 1 base; nucleotides outside the gene matches: 4. The DNA of the CDR3 is TGCGCCAGCAGCCCGGCGGGAGAGTCCTACAATGAGCAGTTCTTC. Protein product: CASSPAGESYNEQFF.

The rearrangement joins TRBV18 to TRBJ2-5; 7 bases fit TRBD1. With 3 bases clipped from V and 5 bases from J, the junction kept 9 bases outside the gene matches. Germline CDR1 KGHSH, CDR2 LQKENI. The CDR3 contains 15 residues. The CDR3 DNA reads as TGTGCCAGCTCACCGCTACAGGGGCGCAGGGAGACCCAGTACTTC. This encodes CASSPLQGRRETQYF.

The rearrangement joins TRBV27 to TRBJ2-4; tentative D call: TRBD1 (5 bases). V lost 6 bases to trimming and J lost 8 bases, with 17 bases between them. CDR1 and CDR2 from the germline V gene are MNHEY and SMNVEV (reference sequence). The CDR3 has 14 amino acids. In DNA, the CDR3 is TGTGCCAGCAGCCATTGGGGTGGGGCGGACATTCAGTACTTC. Its protein is CASSHWGGADIQYF.

The V gene is TRBV28, the J gene TRBJ2-5; a weak D match, TRBD2 (7 bases). The CDR3 runs to 12 residues. Trimming removed 4 bases at V and 7 bases at J, with 10 bases between. Germline CDR1 reads MDHEN; CDR2 reads SYDVKM. The CDR3 region has the DNA TGTGCCAGCAGTTACAGGGAGGGGACCCAGTACTTC. It specifies CASSYREGTQYF.